This is a list of T cell receptor beta chains from one sample in a study of CD8 T cells in ankylosing spondylitis. One entry per CDR3 protein results from TCRdb running MiXCR on the 5' RACE reads. The sample shows around 430,000 distinct CDR3 sequences, approximately 17% of them seen only once. The specimen sequenced was blood, either unsorted or a sorted T cell fraction (not recorded which). These TCRs come from a male donor with ankylosing spondylitis. The CDR3 runs from the conserved cysteine through the conserved F or W. D genes are given only for firm matches. Size is stated for part of the rows, as once, few or many counts, or as a class when the clone is expanded.

abundance: few
len: 16
j_gene: TRBJ1-1
v_gene: TRBV5-1
d_gene: NA
CDR3aa: CASSLDPGRRNTEAFF

abundance: once
len: 15
j_gene: TRBJ2-1
v_gene: TRBV18
d_gene: NA
CDR3aa: CASSPLSASYNEQFF

abundance: NA
len: 17
j_gene: TRBJ2-6
v_gene: TRBV12-3/TRBV12-4
d_gene: NA
CDR3aa: CASSPFWVSSGANVLTF

abundance: many
len: 14
j_gene: TRBJ2-7
v_gene: TRBV4-3
d_gene: TRBD2
CDR3aa: CASSRTGTSHEQYF

abundance: few
len: 13
j_gene: TRBJ1-2
v_gene: TRBV2
d_gene: NA
CDR3aa: CASSEALNYGYTF

abundance: once
len: 17
j_gene: TRBJ1-3
v_gene: TRBV5-5
d_gene: NA
CDR3aa: CASSKTGAGISGNTIYF

abundance: once
len: 15
j_gene: TRBJ1-4
v_gene: TRBV7-2
d_gene: NA
CDR3aa: CASSRSGVANEKLFF

abundance: NA
len: 15
j_gene: TRBJ1-6
v_gene: TRBV20-1
d_gene: TRBD1
CDR3aa: CSAPKDRGRGSPLHF

abundance: few
len: 14
j_gene: TRBJ2-1
v_gene: TRBV7-2
d_gene: NA
CDR3aa: CASSKQGGDNEQFF

abundance: many
len: 15
j_gene: TRBJ2-7
v_gene: TRBV12-3/TRBV12-4
d_gene: NA
CDR3aa: CASSLVPGSTYEQYF

abundance: few
len: 15
j_gene: TRBJ2-3
v_gene: TRBV7-9
d_gene: TRBD2
CDR3aa: CASRRLAPNTDTQYF

abundance: NA
len: 19
j_gene: TRBJ2-3
v_gene: TRBV12-3/TRBV12-4
d_gene: TRBD1
CDR3aa: CASSKRGTGAPQNTDTQYF

abundance: few
len: 15
j_gene: TRBJ2-7
v_gene: TRBV4-2
d_gene: NA
CDR3aa: CASSQEREGFYEQYF

abundance: many
len: 16
j_gene: TRBJ1-6
v_gene: TRBV5-1
d_gene: NA
CDR3aa: CASSFNGIGRGSPLHF

abundance: few
len: 18
j_gene: TRBJ2-5
v_gene: TRBV6-5
d_gene: NA
CDR3aa: CASSYSRRAGVYQETQYF

abundance: NA
len: 16
j_gene: TRBJ2-2
v_gene: TRBV5-6
d_gene: TRBD2
CDR3aa: CASSFGGSLVTGELFF